These 21 T cell receptor beta chains were all obtained from the same sample, sequenced in a study of shared clonotypes between healthy human individuals. Data came from immunoSEQ multiplex PCR; TCRdb stores just in-frame clones and leaves some out. In the table there are around 1.1 million clones, 75% to 80% of which are singletons. Source material: memory CD4+ T cells from PBMCs. The subset: CD45RA-negative fraction. The origin of the receptors is a man between 18 and 29 years old in good health. Some clones in this sample may be carry-over from other donors' samples.

The chain employs TRBV28 and TRBJ1-5, with 9 bases identical to TRBD1. This CDR3 has 19 amino acids. From germline, CDR1 is MDHEN and CDR2 SYDVKM. After removal of 6 bases from V and 0 bases from J, the junction contained 15 bases not matched to a gene. CDR3 loop: CASSRPGQGGLYSNQPQHF. CDR3 coding DNA: TGTGCCAGCAGCCGCCCGGGACAGGGTGGACTTTATAGCAATCAGCCCCAGCATTTT.

This clone was counted at least ten times. The sample carries other DNA sequences with the same CDR3. The chain carries TRBV7-8 and TRBJ2-4; TRBD2 agrees at 13 bases. In germline, CDR1 is SGHVS, CDR2 FQNEAQ. V was pared by 3 bases and J by 2 bases, with 13 bases of the junction left unmatched. There are 20 residues in the CDR3. The CDR3 sequence: CASSFPSGTSGIVTKNIQYF. CDR3 nucleotide sequence: TGTGCCAGCAGCTTCCCGTCCGGGACTAGCGGGATCGTAACCAAAAACATTCAGTACTTC.

A few counts support this clone. This sequence joins TRBV5-1 and TRBJ2-3, with no clear D. There are 15 residues in the CDR3. Germline V gene lookup returns CDR1 SGHRS and CDR2 YFSETQ. V was cut by 4 bases and J by 0 bases, with 12 bases left in between. The CDR3 DNA is TGCGCCAGCAGCCCCGATGGCTCTAGCACAGATACGCAGTATTTT. Translating it yields CASSPDGSSTDTQYF.

V is TRBV6-4 and J is TRBJ1-5, with a weak D call TRBD1 (6 bases). V gave up 2 bases and J gave up 5 bases, with 10 bases separating them. The CDR3 is 14 amino acids. The V gene's germline CDR1 is MRHNA and CDR2 SNTAGT. The CDR3: CASSDVAGDQPQHF. CDR3 in DNA: TGTGCCAGCAGTGACGTGGCAGGGGATCAGCCCCAGCATTTT.

This clone was seen only once. The chain combines TRBV5-6 with TRBJ2-1; TRBD2 is a possible D gene (5 bases). The germline gives CDR1 SGHDT, CDR2 YYEEEE. The V and J ends lost 0 bases and 0 bases respectively, with 13 bases between them. There are 17 residues in the CDR3. CDR3 DNA sequence: TGTGCCAGCAGCTTGGAGTTGAGGACTGGCTCCTACAATGAGCAGTTCTTC. Its protein is CASSLELRTGSYNEQFF.

The chain has TRBV2 and TRBJ1-1; no firm D call. The V gene's germline CDR1 is SNHLY and CDR2 FYNNEI. The CDR3 loop spans 14 amino acids. Trimming shortened V by 6 bases and J by 3 bases, and 14 bases separated the two germline ends. The CDR3 nucleotides read TGTGCCAGCAGCTCCCAGTGGTTAGACACTGAAGCTTTCTTT. Protein sequence: CASSSQWLDTEAFF. Based on the CDR3 plus reference TRBV2 and TRBJ1-1, the full variable domain is EPEVTQTPSHQVTQMGQEVILRCVPISNHLYFYWYRQILGQKVEFLVSFYNNEISEKSEIFDDQFSVERPDGSNFTLKIRSTKLEDSAMYFCASSSQWLDTEAFFGQGTRLTVV.

Details on this clone: This may be a read error: a much more frequent sequence differs by one nucleotide. J is TRBJ1-1 and V is TRBV19; D gene ambiguous. The CDR3 has 16 residues. CDR1 LNHDA and CDR2 SQIVND come from the germline V gene (reference sequence). The CDR3: CASSQSPDYMNTEALF. The CDR3 DNA sequence: TGTGCCAGTAGCCAAAGTCCAGATTATATGAACACTGAAGCTCTCTTT.

This clone was observed once. Since a much larger clone is just one base distant, this may be a read error. The genes are TRBV20-1 and TRBJ2-7; a weak D match, TRBD2 (5 bases). Germline V gives CDR1 DFQATT, CDR2 SNEGSKA (reference sequence). CDR3 length: 11 residues. CDR3 in DNA: TGCAGTGGGACGGACTCCTACGGGCAGTACTTC. Amino acid sequence: CSGTDSYGQYF.

The chain carries TRBV19 and TRBJ1-2; 11 bases are shared with TRBD1. CDR3 length equals 13 residues. Germline lookup yields CDR1 LNHDA and CDR2 SQIVND (reference sequence). V shed 8 bases, J shed 4 bases, and the junction held 3 bases outside the gene matches. The CDR3 DNA follows: TGTGCCAGTGGACAGGGGGCCGGCTATGGCTACACCTTC. Translating it yields CASGQGAGYGYTF.

This clone came up once. The chain uses TRBV6-5 and TRBJ1-1; 9 bases line up with TRBD1. V shed 2 bases and J 6 bases; nucleotides not matched to a gene: 10. The germline gives CDR1 MNHEY, CDR2 SVGAGI. This CDR3 has 16 amino acids. CDR3 in DNA: TGTGCCAGCAGTTACCGACCGGGACAGGGTACTTCTGAAGCTTTCTTT. This translates into CASSYRPGQGTSEAFF.

In its sample, this clone was seen a few times. The sample has other DNA sequences that encode this CDR3 too. The genes are TRBV15 and TRBJ1-6; 9 bases are shared with TRBD1. This CDR3 spans 14 amino acids. Germline values: CDR1 LNHNV, CDR2 YYDKDF (reference sequence). Trimming took 3 bases from V and 7 from J; bases not matched to a gene: 1. This chain's CDR3 is CATSSDRGNSPLHF. The CDR3 DNA is TGTGCCACCAGCAGCGACAGGGGGAATTCACCCCTCCACTTT.

This clone was found once. The chain is built from TRBV28 and TRBJ2-7; tentatively, D is TRBD2 (5 bases). Germline-derived CDR1 and CDR2 are MDHEN and SYDVKM. The CDR3 extends over 13 amino acids. V gave up 7 bases and J gave up 2 bases, with 12 bases separating them. CDR3 in DNA: TGTGCCAGCAATCGAGGGTACACCTACGAGCAGTACTTC. Protein product: CASNRGYTYEQYF.

The V and J genes are TRBV5-1 and TRBJ2-5; weak D call: TRBD2 (6 bases). This CDR3 spans 15 amino acids. Germline V lookup: CDR1 SGHRS, CDR2 YFSETQ. Trimming stripped 0 bases from V and 5 bases from J, with 14 bases between. This CDR3 is CASSLGWGGDETQYF. CDR3 sequence (DNA): TGCGCCAGCAGCTTGGGATGGGGAGGAGATGAGACCCAGTACTTC.

This clone was observed a handful of times. The chain carries TRBV7-2 and TRBJ2-5; the D call may be TRBD1 or TRBD2 (5 bases each). Trimming pared 3 bases from V and 4 bases from J, leaving 12 bases between. CDR3 length: 14 residues. Germline-derived CDR1 and CDR2 are SGHTA and FQGNSA. CDR3 protein: CASSFSAGGETQYF. The CDR3 region has the DNA TGTGCCAGCAGCTTTTCGGCTGGGGGAGAGACCCAGTACTTC.

This clone turned up a few times. The chain links TRBV25-1 to TRBJ2-1, with D perhaps given as TRBD1 or TRBD2 (6 bases each). The CDR3 contains 15 residues. Germline V CDR1 and CDR2: MGHDK, SYGVNS. Between the trimmed V and J ends, which lost 7 bases and 2 bases, there was a span of 15 bases. CDR3 DNA sequence: TGTGCCAGCATGAAGGGGGGAGTAGCCTACAATGAGCAGTTCTTC. Protein sequence: CASMKGGVAYNEQFF.

The genes are TRBV2 and TRBJ1-2, with 8 nucleotides matching TRBD1. This CDR3 is built from 14 residues. V gave up 6 bases and J gave up 3 bases; unmatched junction bases: 6. Germline V gene sequence: CDR1 SNHLY, CDR2 FYNNEI. This chain's CDR3 is CASRGAGGYYGYTF. CDR3 in DNA: TGTGCCAGCAGGGGGGCAGGGGGCTACTATGGCTACACCTTC.

V is TRBV27 and J is TRBJ2-1; D is ambiguous. V lost 0 bases and J lost 10, with 7 bases in between. CDR1 and CDR2 from the germline V gene are MNHEY and SMNVEV (reference sequence). The CDR3 runs 12 residues. In DNA, the CDR3 is TGTGCCAGCAGTTTATCTGGGTGGGAGCAGTTCTTC. Its translation is CASSLSGWEQFF.

The chain is built from TRBV5-4 and TRBJ2-7, with D maybe TRBD2 (5 bases). CDR1 is SGHNT, CDR2 YYREEE, per germline (reference sequence). CDR3 length: 16 amino acids. Trimming cost V 0 bases and J 2 bases, with 15 bases left between them. Written as DNA, the CDR3 is TGTGCCAGCAGCTTGGAGCTAGCCCGCTCCGCCTACGAGCAGTACTTC. Encoded protein: CASSLELARSAYEQYF.

This chain uses TRBV6-6 with TRBJ1-4, with 7 bases matching TRBD1. This CDR3 has 15 amino acids. CDR1 and CDR2 (germline): MNHNY, SVGAGI (reference sequence). V was clipped by 5 bases and J by 8 bases; unmatched bases: 11. The CDR3 protein is CASSQVGGASEKLFF. The CDR3 DNA is TGTGCCAGCAGTCAAGTAGGGGGCGCATCGGAAAAACTGTTTTTT.

V is TRBV15 and J is TRBJ2-5; perhaps TRBD2 as D (6 bases). The ends were cut back, 8 bases at V and 5 bases at J, with 15 bases in the middle. Germline CDR1 LNHNV, CDR2 YYDKDF (reference sequence). The CDR3 is 13 residues long. CDR3 residues: CATGEKGGETQYF. The DNA for the CDR3 is TGTGCCACCGGGGAGAAAGGAGGGGAGACCCAGTACTTC.

The chain joins TRBV4-3 to TRBJ2-1, with 12 nucleotides matching TRBD2. The CDR3 is 15 residues long. V trimming: 4 bases; J trimming: 7 bases; junction bases outside the gene matches: 5. CDR1 is LGHNA and CDR2 is YSLEER in the germline V gene. CDR3: CASSRLGTSGNEQFF. CDR3 DNA sequence: TGCGCCAGCAGCCGGCTGGGGACTAGCGGGAATGAGCAGTTCTTC.